These T cell receptor beta chains were read from a single sample in a study of metastatic and nonmetastatic thyroid tumors. TCRdb reanalyzed the PCR reads with MiXCR. Here the sample spans around 4,600 clones, roughly a fifth being singletons. The sample taken for sequencing was adjacent normal tissue. The receptors stem from a male donor with papillary thyroid cancer or a benign thyroid nodule (not recorded which). Some clones in this sample may be carry-over from other donors' samples. CDR3s include the opening cysteine and the closing phenylalanine or tryptophan. The D gene is left open where the match is weak. The listing skips clone size in some rows; elsewhere it reads once, few, many or a size class.

abundance: few; d_gene: -; j_gene: TRBJ2-3; v_gene: TRBV24-1; CDR3aa: CATSDFRTAVTDTQYF; CDR3nt: TGTGCCACCAGTGATTTTAGAACAGCAGTCACAGATACGCAGTATTTT
abundance: few; d_gene: TRBD2; j_gene: TRBJ2-5; v_gene: TRBV27; CDR3aa: CASMGGSAETQYF; CDR3nt: TGTGCCAGCATGGGCGGGAGCGCGGAGACCCAGTACTTC
abundance: -; d_gene: TRBD1; j_gene: TRBJ1-2; v_gene: TRBV2; CDR3aa: CASSTRDSSAGGGYTF; CDR3nt: TGTGCCAGCAGCACAAGGGACAGCTCAGCCGGTGGGGGCTACACCTTC
abundance: -; d_gene: -; j_gene: TRBJ2-1; v_gene: TRBV6-2/TRBV6-3; CDR3aa: CASSYLGQYNEQFF; CDR3nt: TGTGCCAGCAGTTACTTAGGACAGTACAATGAGCAGTTCTTC
abundance: -; d_gene: TRBD2; j_gene: TRBJ2-1; v_gene: TRBV6-1; CDR3aa: CASSEVAGPTYNEQFF; CDR3nt: TGTGCCAGCAGTGAAGTAGCGGGGCCCACCTACAATGAGCAGTTCTTC
abundance: large; d_gene: -; j_gene: TRBJ1-2; v_gene: TRBV19; CDR3aa: CASSVDSDYVGYTF; CDR3nt: TGTGCCAGTAGTGTAGACAGTGACTATGTTGGCTACACCTTC
abundance: -; d_gene: -; j_gene: TRBJ2-7; v_gene: TRBV10-2; CDR3aa: CASRPAGFSYEQYF; CDR3nt: TGCGCCAGCAGACCGGCGGGGTTCTCCTACGAGCAGTACTTC
abundance: -; d_gene: TRBD2; j_gene: TRBJ2-1; v_gene: TRBV5-1; CDR3aa: CASSLGGRASYNEQFF; CDR3nt: TGCGCCAGCAGCTTGGGAGGGAGGGCCTCCTACAATGAGCAGTTCTTC
abundance: -; d_gene: -; j_gene: TRBJ2-7; v_gene: TRBV6-1; CDR3aa: CASSPNQYEQYF; CDR3nt: TGTGCCAGCAGCCCAAATCAATACGAGCAGTACTTC
abundance: -; d_gene: -; j_gene: TRBJ1-1; v_gene: TRBV19; CDR3aa: CASSIEGRGTEAFF; CDR3nt: TGTGCCAGTAGTATAGAAGGGAGAGGCACTGAAGCTTTCTTT
abundance: few; d_gene: -; j_gene: TRBJ2-5; v_gene: TRBV12-3/TRBV12-4; CDR3aa: CASTWGETQYF; CDR3nt: TGTGCCAGCACTTGGGGGGAGACCCAGTACTTC
abundance: large; d_gene: TRBD1; j_gene: TRBJ2-7; v_gene: TRBV2; CDR3aa: CASNRDRTYEQYF; CDR3nt: TGTGCCAGCAACCGGGACAGGACCTACGAGCAGTACTTC
abundance: few; d_gene: TRBD1; j_gene: TRBJ1-1; v_gene: TRBV28; CDR3aa: CESLNRGKTEAFF; CDR3nt: TGCGAATCGTTAAACAGGGGAAAGACTGAAGCTTTCTTT
abundance: many; d_gene: -; j_gene: TRBJ1-1; v_gene: TRBV4-2; CDR3aa: CASSQARGDGEAFF; CDR3nt: TGTGCCAGCAGCCAGGCTCGGGGGGATGGGGAAGCTTTCTTT
abundance: -; d_gene: TRBD2; j_gene: TRBJ2-3; v_gene: TRBV6-2/TRBV6-3; CDR3aa: CASRQRAASGNTDTQYF; CDR3nt: TGTGCCAGCAGGCAAAGAGCGGCTAGCGGAAACACAGATACGCAGTATTTT
abundance: large; d_gene: TRBD1; j_gene: TRBJ1-1; v_gene: TRBV28; CDR3aa: CASRAGGGDTEAFF; CDR3nt: TGTGCCAGCAGGGCAGGGGGGGGCGACACTGAAGCTTTCTTT
abundance: large; d_gene: -; j_gene: TRBJ2-1; v_gene: TRBV6-1; CDR3aa: CASSEWEYNEQFF; CDR3nt: TGTGCCAGCAGTGAGTGGGAATACAATGAGCAGTTCTTC
abundance: -; d_gene: TRBD2; j_gene: TRBJ2-1; v_gene: TRBV20-1; CDR3aa: CSAIAGDPPHEQFF; CDR3nt: TGCAGTGCGATAGCGGGAGACCCCCCCCATGAGCAGTTCTTC
abundance: -; d_gene: -; j_gene: TRBJ1-5; v_gene: TRBV2; CDR3aa: CASKENGNSNQPQHF; CDR3nt: TGTGCCAGCAAGGAAAATGGGAATAGCAATCAGCCCCAGCATTTT
abundance: few; d_gene: -; j_gene: TRBJ2-7; v_gene: TRBV14; CDR3aa: CASSQLHEQYF; CDR3nt: TGTGCCAGCAGCCAACTGCACGAGCAGTACTTC
abundance: medium-sized; d_gene: TRBD1; j_gene: TRBJ2-7; v_gene: TRBV7-8; CDR3aa: CASSRGTGLSYEQYF; CDR3nt: TGTGCCAGCAGCCGGGGGACAGGCCTAAGCTACGAGCAGTACTTC
abundance: -; d_gene: TRBD1; j_gene: TRBJ2-7; v_gene: TRBV20-1; CDR3aa: CSAQDRGSVSGRYEQYF; CDR3nt: TGCAGTGCCCAGGACAGGGGATCTGTGTCAGGAAGGTACGAGCAGTACTTT
abundance: -; d_gene: -; j_gene: TRBJ2-7; v_gene: TRBV7-9; CDR3aa: CASSLDAGAYEQYF; CDR3nt: TGTGCCAGCAGCTTAGACGCAGGGGCCTACGAGCAGTACTTC
abundance: medium-sized; d_gene: TRBD1; j_gene: TRBJ2-3; v_gene: TRBV5-1; CDR3aa: CASSTGQGTDTQYF; CDR3nt: TGCGCCAGCAGCACAGGACAGGGGACAGATACGCAGTATTTT
abundance: medium-sized; d_gene: -; j_gene: TRBJ1-3; v_gene: TRBV12-3/TRBV12-4; CDR3aa: CASTLSGNTIYF; CDR3nt: TGTGCCAGCACCCTCTCTGGAAACACCATATATTTT
abundance: -; d_gene: -; j_gene: TRBJ2-2; v_gene: TRBV4-2; CDR3aa: CASSRATDSLSWANTGELFF; CDR3nt: TGTGCCAGCAGCCGAGCGACGGACTCCCTCTCCTGGGCGAACACCGGGGAGCTGTTTTTT
abundance: -; d_gene: TRBD2; j_gene: TRBJ2-5; v_gene: TRBV6-1; CDR3aa: CASSSPRTSGGPETQYF; CDR3nt: TGTGCCAGCAGTTCCCCCCGGACTAGCGGGGGCCCCGAGACCCAGTACTTC
abundance: medium-sized; d_gene: TRBD1; j_gene: TRBJ1-2; v_gene: TRBV10-3; CDR3aa: CAIRATGEGSRYTF; CDR3nt: TGTGCCATCAGGGCGACAGGGGAGGGGAGTCGGTACACCTTC
abundance: few; d_gene: -; j_gene: TRBJ1-2; v_gene: TRBV15; CDR3aa: CATSRDAGNYGYTF; CDR3nt: TGTGCCACCAGCAGAGATGCGGGGAACTATGGCTACACCTTC
abundance: -; d_gene: -; j_gene: TRBJ2-1; v_gene: TRBV20-1; CDR3aa: CSARGWQFF; CDR3nt: TGCAGTGCTAGAGGATGGCAGTTCTTC
abundance: -; d_gene: -; j_gene: TRBJ1-1; v_gene: TRBV20-1; CDR3aa: CSARFGNTEAFF; CDR3nt: TGCAGTGCCAGGTTTGGGAACACTGAAGCTTTCTTT
abundance: medium-sized; d_gene: TRBD1; j_gene: TRBJ2-2; v_gene: TRBV7-8; CDR3aa: CASSLGTGESGELFF; CDR3nt: TGTGCCAGCAGCTTAGGGACAGGGGAAAGCGGGGAGCTGTTTTTT
abundance: -; d_gene: TRBD2; j_gene: TRBJ2-1; v_gene: TRBV20-1; CDR3aa: CSARATSVSSYNEQFF; CDR3nt: TGCAGTGCTAGAGCAACTAGCGTTAGCTCCTACAATGAGCAGTTCTTC
abundance: -; d_gene: TRBD2; j_gene: TRBJ2-4; v_gene: TRBV7-8; CDR3aa: CASSLGGGSHIQYF; CDR3nt: TGTGCCAGCAGCTTAGGCGGCGGGAGTCACATTCAGTACTTC
abundance: few; d_gene: -; j_gene: TRBJ1-5; v_gene: TRBV6-2/TRBV6-3; CDR3aa: CASMRQGRSNQPQHF; CDR3nt: TGTGCCAGCATGCGGCAGGGCAGATCAAATCAGCCCCAGCATTTT
abundance: -; d_gene: TRBD1; j_gene: TRBJ1-4; v_gene: TRBV2; CDR3aa: CASSTGTGAEKLFF; CDR3nt: TGTGCCAGCAGCACCGGGACAGGGGCTGAAAAACTGTTTTTT
abundance: -; d_gene: TRBD1; j_gene: TRBJ2-7; v_gene: TRBV20-1; CDR3aa: CSARDPDRALLEQYF; CDR3nt: TGCAGTGCTAGAGATCCGGACAGGGCGCTGCTCGAGCAGTACTTC
abundance: few; d_gene: -; j_gene: TRBJ1-2; v_gene: TRBV27; CDR3aa: CASQPTQGHYGYTF; CDR3nt: TGTGCCAGCCAACCCACTCAGGGGCACTATGGCTACACCTTC
abundance: few; d_gene: -; j_gene: TRBJ1-1; v_gene: TRBV6-1; CDR3aa: CASSAIEADTEAFF; CDR3nt: TGTGCCAGCAGTGCGATAGAAGCCGACACTGAAGCTTTCTTT
abundance: medium-sized; d_gene: -; j_gene: TRBJ2-1; v_gene: TRBV24-1; CDR3aa: CATSESYNEQFF; CDR3nt: TGTGCCACCAGTGAATCTTACAATGAGCAGTTCTTC
abundance: few; d_gene: -; j_gene: TRBJ1-2; v_gene: TRBV6-1; CDR3aa: CASSSLVGADGYTF; CDR3nt: TGTGCCAGCAGTAGCCTGGTCGGGGCTGATGGCTACACCTTC
abundance: medium-sized; d_gene: TRBD1; j_gene: TRBJ1-1; v_gene: TRBV20-1; CDR3aa: CSAAGGMNTEAFF; CDR3nt: TGCAGTGCCGCAGGGGGCATGAACACTGAAGCTTTCTTT
abundance: -; d_gene: -; j_gene: TRBJ1-1; v_gene: TRBV3-1; CDR3aa: CASSQAFSDTEAFF; CDR3nt: TGTGCCAGCAGCCAAGCATTCAGCGACACTGAAGCTTTCTTC
abundance: medium-sized; d_gene: TRBD1; j_gene: TRBJ1-6; v_gene: TRBV10-2; CDR3aa: CASTGTGNIDSPLHF; CDR3nt: TGCGCCAGCACGGGGACAGGGAATATTGATTCACCCCTCCACTTT
abundance: medium-sized; d_gene: -; j_gene: TRBJ1-2; v_gene: TRBV28; CDR3aa: CASSLSENYGYTF; CDR3nt: TGTGCCAGCAGCCTAAGCGAGAACTATGGCTACACCTTC
abundance: few; d_gene: -; j_gene: TRBJ1-2; v_gene: TRBV20-1; CDR3aa: CSAREADRLGYTF; CDR3nt: TGCAGTGCCAGAGAAGCCGACAGATTGGGCTACACCTTC
abundance: -; d_gene: -; j_gene: TRBJ2-2; v_gene: TRBV5-1; CDR3aa: CASRDGNTGELFF; CDR3nt: TGCGCCAGCAGGGACGGGAACACCGGGGAGCTGTTTTTT
abundance: -; d_gene: -; j_gene: TRBJ1-2; v_gene: TRBV25-1; CDR3aa: CASSAGNYGYTF; CDR3nt: TGTGCCAGCAGTGCAGGGAACTATGGCTACACCTTC
abundance: -; d_gene: TRBD1; j_gene: TRBJ1-2; v_gene: TRBV5-6; CDR3aa: CASSGTGVYYGYTF; CDR3nt: TGTGCCAGCAGCGGGACAGGGGTTTACTATGGCTACACCTTC
abundance: -; d_gene: -; j_gene: TRBJ1-1; v_gene: TRBV12-3/TRBV12-4; CDR3aa: CASSGVGAFF; CDR3nt: TGTGCCAGCAGTGGCGTCGGCGCTTTCTTT
abundance: -; d_gene: TRBD2; j_gene: TRBJ2-1; v_gene: TRBV10-3; CDR3aa: CAIRGTSGRSDEQFF; CDR3nt: TGTGCCATCAGAGGGACTAGCGGGAGGAGCGATGAGCAGTTCTTC
abundance: -; d_gene: -; j_gene: TRBJ2-7; v_gene: TRBV7-9; CDR3aa: CASRPMEDYLHEQYF; CDR3nt: TGTGCCAGCAGACCAATGGAGGACTACCTCCACGAGCAGTACTTC
abundance: -; d_gene: TRBD1; j_gene: TRBJ1-6; v_gene: TRBV20-1; CDR3aa: CSARPRTGGRANSPLHF; CDR3nt: TGCAGTGCTAGACCACGTACAGGGGGCCGTGCTAATTCACCCCTCCACTTT